These 32 T cell receptor beta chains were all obtained from the same sample, sequenced in a study of cytomegalovirus exposure and HLA in healthy donors. Assay: immunoSEQ multiplex PCR; the TCRdb copy retains only in-frame clones and omits some. The table shows about 110,000 clones, with approximately 94% occurring only once. Specimen: PBMCs. Every receptor here comes from a woman aged 18 to 35 in good health and CMV-seronegative.

The CDR3 here is CASSLATLGDSPLHF. DNA for the CDR3: TGTGCCAGCAGTTTGGCCACCCTCGGGGATTCACCCCTCCACTTT. The gene calls are TRBV27 and TRBJ1-6; no reliable D call. V lost 3 bases and J 8 bases, leaving 14 bases between the germline ends. The germline V gene encodes CDR1 MNHEY and CDR2 SMNVEV (reference sequence). The length of the CDR3 is 15 residues.

The chain joins TRBV5-6 to TRBJ2-5; 10 bases are shared with TRBD2. The DNA end favors TRBJ2-7, so the J call may be wrong. This CDR3 is built from 18 residues. The germline V gene encodes CDR1 SGHDT and CDR2 YYEEEE. CDR3 nucleotides: TGTGCCAGCAGCTTGTCCCTGCATTTGAGCGGGGGGGCTGCCGAGCAGTACTTC. The encoded protein is CASSLSLHLSGGAAEQYF.

The J gene is TRBJ2-2, the V gene TRBV18, with D possibly TRBD2 on 5 matching bases. V shed 4 bases and J shed 4 bases, with 16 bases lying between them. CDR3 length: 16 residues. The germline gives CDR1 KGHSH, CDR2 LQKENI. The CDR3 DNA sequence: TGTGCCAGCTCACGAAACCCCCCACGGGGCACCGGGGAGCTGTTTTTT. Protein product: CASSRNPPRGTGELFF.

CDR3 sequence reads: CASKIGLAGIFPQYF. CDR3 nucleotides: TGTGCCAGCAAAATTGGACTAGCGGGGATTTTTCCGCAGTATTTT. The chain links TRBV27 to TRBJ2-3; the match to TRBD2 covers 12 bases. CDR1 and CDR2 (germline): MNHEY, SMNVEV (reference sequence). The CDR3 has 15 amino acids. V lost 7 bases, J lost 10 bases, and 12 bases stayed unmatched.

The chain is built from TRBV19 and TRBJ2-7, with TRBD1 matching 7 bases. This CDR3 comprises 14 residues. After removal of 5 bases from V and 2 bases from J, the junction contained 6 bases not matched to a gene. Germline V lookup: CDR1 LNHDA, CDR2 SQIVND (reference sequence). In DNA form, the CDR3 reads TGTGCCAGTAGTGAAACCGGGACAGCCTACGAGCAGTACTTC. This encodes CASSETGTAYEQYF.

This clone turned up a few times. An end of the junction differs from the germline gene, which may be a read error. Here the CDR3 DNA reads TGTGCTAGCAGCTTCAGGGGAAACACCGGGGAGCTGTTTTTT. It encodes CASSFRGNTGELFF. The chain has TRBV7-7 and TRBJ2-2; maybe TRBD1 (6 bases). The V gene's germline CDR1 is SSHAT and CDR2 FNYEAQ (reference sequence). This CDR3 has 14 residues.

The V call is TRBV2, the J call TRBJ1-2; 8 bases are shared with TRBD1. The ends lost 6 bases at V and 3 bases at J; junction bases unmatched: 3. The germline gives CDR1 SNHLY, CDR2 FYNNEI. This CDR3 has 13 residues. CDR3 sequence (DNA): TGTGCCAGCAGAGGGACAGGAGACTATGGCTACACCTTC. It is translated as CASRGTGDYGYTF.

This chain joins TRBV28 and TRBJ2-7, with D maybe TRBD2 (7 bases). CDR1 is MDHEN, CDR2 SYDVKM, per germline. The CDR3 runs 16 residues. V lost 1 base to trimming and J lost 3 bases, with 16 bases between them. CDR3 sequence: CASSLLGAGDNYEQYF. In DNA form, the CDR3 reads TGTGCCAGCAGTTTATTAGGGGCGGGGGACAACTACGAGCAGTACTTC.

This clone has just one count. The chain has TRBV19 and TRBJ1-2, with D maybe TRBD1 (6 bases). The CDR3 spans 15 residues. Germline V lookup: CDR1 LNHDA, CDR2 SQIVND (reference sequence). Trimming took 1 base from V and 0 from J, leaving 9 bases between them. CDR3 in amino acids: CASSIVTGTNYGYTF. For the CDR3, the DNA is TGTGCCAGTAGTATAGTGACAGGCACTAACTATGGCTACACCTTC.

The chain combines TRBV28 with TRBJ1-1, with D perhaps TRBD1 (5 bases). This CDR3 contains 13 residues. The V end was cut by 4 bases, the J end by 4 bases, with 10 bases between. In germline, CDR1 is MDHEN, CDR2 SYDVKM. CDR3 in amino acids: CASSWRGSTEAFF. CDR3 coding DNA: TGTGCCAGCAGTTGGCGGGGGTCCACTGAAGCTTTCTTT.

The rearrangement uses TRBV13 and TRBJ1-1; weak D call: TRBD1 (5 bases). The CDR3 runs to 15 residues. Germline values: CDR1 PRHDT, CDR2 FYEKMQ (reference sequence). V lost 5 bases to trimming and J lost 4 bases, with 17 bases between them. The CDR3 nucleotides are TGTGCCAGCAGCCCTCACAGGTCCTGGAGCACTGAAGCTTTCTTT. Amino acids: CASSPHRSWSTEAFF.

This sequence joins TRBV28 and TRBJ1-3; D perhaps matches TRBD1 (6 bases). Germline V CDR1 and CDR2: MDHEN, SYDVKM. V was shortened by 7 bases and J by 1 base, with 11 bases between the two germline ends. The CDR3 contains 14 residues. As DNA, the CDR3 is TGTGCCAGCAAAAAAGGGACATCTGGAAACACCATATATTTT. Encoded protein: CASKKGTSGNTIYF. Filled out from reference TRBV28 and TRBJ1-3, the complete variable domain reads DVKVTQSSRYLVKRTGEKVFLECVQDMDHENMFWYRQDPGLGLRLIYFSYDVKMKEKGDIPEGYSVSREKKERFSLILESASTNQTSMYLCASKKGTSGNTIYFGEGSWLTVV.

V usage is TRBV14 and J usage is TRBJ2-3; D is ambiguous. Deletions cut 5 bases from V and 1 base from J, with 16 bases between. The length of the CDR3 is 16 residues. Germline CDR1 SGHDN, CDR2 FVKESK. CDR3: CASSDSGLPGTDTQYF. CDR3 DNA: TGTGCCAGCAGCGACTCCGGCCTACCCGGCACAGATACGCAGTATTTT.

This chain links TRBV7-6 with TRBJ1-3, with D hard to call. The CDR3 covers 15 residues. The V end was cut by 1 base, the J end by 0 bases, with 7 bases between. CDR1 is SGHVS and CDR2 is FNYEAQ in the germline V gene. The CDR3 loop reads CASSLGPSSGNTIYF. CDR3 nucleotide sequence: TGTGCCAGCAGCTTAGGGCCTAGCTCTGGAAACACCATATATTTT.

This clone has just one count. V and J are TRBV2 and TRBJ2-5; tentative D call: TRBD1 (6 bases). This CDR3 spans 12 amino acids. Per the germline V gene, CDR1 is SNHLY and CDR2 is FYNNEI. V shed 8 bases and J shed 5 bases, with 12 bases lying between them. DNA of the CDR3: TGTGCCAGCCGGGACAACGGGGAGACCCAGTACTTC. Residues: CASRDNGETQYF.

V gene TRBV6-5 combines with J gene TRBJ2-2, with 8 nucleotides matching TRBD2. Germline CDR1 MNHEY, CDR2 SVGAGI. The CDR3 consists of 16 residues. V lost 3 bases, J lost 2 bases, and 5 bases stayed unmatched. The CDR3 loop reads CASSYSGGPNTGELFF. For the CDR3, the DNA is TGTGCCAGCAGTTATTCGGGGGGGCCAAACACCGGGGAGCTGTTTTTT.

V gene TRBV2 combines with J gene TRBJ2-7; TRBD1 matches 8 bases. The CDR3 has 13 amino acids. V was pared by 10 bases and J by 2 bases, with 7 bases of the junction left unmatched. CDR1 is SNHLY, CDR2 FYNNEI, per germline. CDR3 amino acids: CATGTGAPYEQYF. The CDR3 bases are TGTGCCACCGGGACAGGCGCCCCCTACGAGCAGTACTTC.

The CDR3 bases are TGCGCCAGCAGCTCTCAACCAGGGCCGCCCTACGAGCAGTACTTC. As protein: CASSSQPGPPYEQYF. The chain is built from TRBV5-1 and TRBJ2-7; D is possibly TRBD1 (5 bases). The germline CDR1 and CDR2 sequences are SGHRS and YFSETQ. The CDR3 is made up of 15 amino acids. V gave up 3 bases and J gave up 2 bases, with 15 bases separating them.

The CDR3 sequence: CASSSGTEIGNTIYF. The CDR3 nucleotides read TGTGCCAGCTCCTCCGGGACAGAGATTGGAAACACCATATATTTT. This chain links TRBV18 with TRBJ1-3, with 7 bases identical to TRBD1. With V trimmed by 6 bases and J by 3 bases, 8 bases remained unmatched. This CDR3 contains 15 residues. Germline V gene lookup returns CDR1 KGHSH and CDR2 LQKENI.

The table lists this clone with a few counts. This rearrangement joins TRBV18 to TRBJ1-2, with D uncertain. The CDR3 extends over 16 amino acids. Between the trimmed V and J ends, which lost 1 base and 9 bases, there was a span of 21 bases. Germline V gene lookup returns CDR1 KGHSH and CDR2 LQKENI. The CDR3 nucleotides read TGTGCCAGCTCACCACAGTGGATTGACGGGTCCGCTCGCTACACCTTC. Amino acid sequence: CASSPQWIDGSARYTF.

The chain recombines TRBV5-1 with TRBJ2-3; 11 bases map to TRBD2. The CDR3 loop spans 17 amino acids. V was pared by 4 bases and J by 1 base, with 8 bases of the junction left unmatched. Germline CDR1 is SGHRS and CDR2 is YFSETQ. This CDR3 reads CASSIEILAGGTDTQYF. The CDR3 DNA reads as TGCGCCAGCAGCATAGAAATACTAGCGGGGGGCACAGATACGCAGTATTTT.

The chain is built from TRBV5-5 and TRBJ1-2, with a tentative D call TRBD1 (5 bases). The CDR3 sequence is 15 residues long. Trimming stripped 1 base from V and 4 bases from J, with 14 bases between. CDR1 is SGHKS and CDR2 is YYEKEE in the germline V gene (reference sequence). CDR3 nucleotide sequence: TGTGCCAGCAGCTTGCCGAGCGGGACGCCCTATGGCTACACCTTC. Protein: CASSLPSGTPYGYTF.

The gene calls are TRBV4-3 and TRBJ2-5; 13 nucleotides agree with TRBD2. The V segment lost 5 bases and the J segment 2 bases; nucleotides outside the gene matches: 2. Germline assignment: CDR1 LGHNA and CDR2 YSLEER. This CDR3 is built from 15 residues. The CDR3 here is CASSELAGGQETQYF. The CDR3 bases are TGCGCCAGCAGCGAACTAGCGGGGGGGCAAGAGACCCAGTACTTC.

The chain employs TRBV6-1 and TRBJ2-6; 10 nucleotides agree with TRBD1. The germline gives CDR1 MNHNS, CDR2 SASEGT. This CDR3 region has 15 residues. The V and J ends lost 10 bases and 0 bases, in that order; junction bases with no gene match: 3. CDR3 sequence reads: CATRTGGSGANVLTF. CDR3 in DNA: TGTGCCACAAGGACAGGGGGCTCTGGGGCCAACGTCCTGACTTTC.

The gene calls are TRBV29-1 and TRBJ2-1; a possible D gene is TRBD1 (6 bases). Germline CDR1 and CDR2: SQVTM and ANQGSEA. Trimming removed 5 bases at V and 5 bases at J, with 16 bases between. The length of the CDR3 is 14 residues. The CDR3, as DNA: TGCAGCGTTCTGAACACAGGGAACCACAATGAGCAGTTCTTC. The encoded protein is CSVLNTGNHNEQFF.

This chain connects TRBV28 to TRBJ1-5; 10 bases align to TRBD1. Germline V gene data show CDR1 as MDHEN and CDR2 as SYDVKM. The CDR3 is 17 amino acids. The junction had 14 bases not matched to a gene; V was cut back by 5 bases and J by 7 bases. The CDR3 bases are TGTGCCAGCAGTACCCTATCATATGGGACAGGGGTCCAGCCCCAGCATTTT. Amino acid sequence: CASSTLSYGTGVQPQHF.

V gene TRBV6-5 combines with J gene TRBJ2-5, with D possibly TRBD1 on 5 matching bases. This CDR3 is 15 amino acids long. The ends were cut back, 6 bases at V and 8 bases at J, with 22 bases in the middle. Per the germline V gene, CDR1 is MNHEY and CDR2 is SVGAGI. The CDR3 DNA reads TGTGCCAGCAGCCCCATTGGGGCAGGATTACGAACCCAGTACTTC. Its protein is CASSPIGAGLRTQYF.

This clone came up once. This sequence joins TRBV29-1 and TRBJ2-7; 9 bases line up with TRBD2. This CDR3 contains 14 residues. From germline, CDR1 is SQVTM and CDR2 ANQGSEA. V lost 1 base, J lost 6 bases, and 7 bases stayed unmatched. The CDR3 region has the DNA TGCAGCGTTGAAGGTAGCGGGGGCCTCGGCGAGCAGTACTTC. It yields the protein CSVEGSGGLGEQYF.

This chain uses TRBV6-4 with TRBJ1-3; D call uncertain. Trimming took off 4 bases at V and 0 bases at J, with 16 bases between the two ends. This CDR3 region has 17 residues. The V gene's germline CDR1 is MRHNA and CDR2 SNTAGT. The CDR3 sequence is CASSVRAGQRSGNTIYF. The CDR3 DNA sequence: TGTGCCAGCAGTGTAAGAGCGGGCCAACGCTCTGGAAACACCATATATTTT.

This chain joins TRBV6-1 and TRBJ1-6; TRBD1 agrees at 9 bases. This CDR3 has 14 residues. CDR1 and CDR2 (germline): MNHNS, SASEGT. The V gene end was trimmed by 6 bases and the J gene end by 10 bases; junction bases not matched to a gene: 7. The CDR3 spells CASSVTGTGSPLHF. The DNA of the CDR3 is TGTGCCAGCAGCGTTACAGGGACAGGGTCACCCCTCCACTTT.

The chain is built from TRBV5-1 and TRBJ2-1; D unclear. V lost 3 bases, J lost 0 bases, and 4 bases lay in between. The CDR3 is 13 amino acids. CDR1 is SGHRS, CDR2 YFSETQ, per germline. CDR3 region: CASSSRSYNEQFF. The CDR3 bases are TGCGCCAGCAGCTCTCGCTCCTACAATGAGCAGTTCTTC. Based on the CDR3 plus reference TRBV5-1 and TRBJ2-1, the full variable domain is KAGVTQTPRYLIKTRGQQVTLSCSPISGHRSVSWYQQTPGQGLQFLFEYFSETQRNKGNFPGRFSGRQFSNSRSEMNVSTLELGDSALYLCASSSRSYNEQFFGPGTRLTVL.

The V gene is TRBV7-9, the J gene TRBJ2-5; 8 positions agree with TRBD1. The germline V gene has CDR1 SEHNR and CDR2 FQNEAQ (reference sequence). The CDR3 runs to 15 residues. Unmatched junction bases numbered 9, after V lost 4 bases and J lost 5 bases. CDR3 amino acids: CASSSEVRGRETQYF. The CDR3 coding sequence is TGTGCCAGCAGCTCTGAAGTCAGGGGGCGGGAGACCCAGTACTTC.